This T cell receptor (beta chain) was obtained from a study of blood T cell repertoires in COVID-19. In the study overall: COVID-19 samples from acute and convalescent phases originated in the United States, Italy and Spain.

Patients of the Seattle cohort, enrolled during active infection, were followed longitudinally. CDR3 length: 17 amino acids. V was cut by 0 bases and J by 0 bases, with 13 bases left in between. Germline CDR1 and CDR2: SGDLS and YYNGEE. In the source study's methods: Cell counts per sample came from amplifying reference gene primers. Here immunoSEQ multiplex PCR was the method, and the copy in TCRdb shows in-frame clones only, minus some. The V and J calls and the clone size are those of that table, but D and trimming were determined from the DNA. The top ten hold 2.5% to 3% of the sample, which has roughly 160,000 clones, 80% to 90% seen once.

Sequencing input: peripheral blood. This chain uses TRBV9 with TRBJ1-3, with D perhaps TRBD1 (5 bases). The source of this sequence is a woman older than 75 with COVID-19, enrolled during active disease. The chain's CDR3 is CASSVDHRGFSGNTIYF. In nucleotides, the CDR3 is TGTGCCAGCAGCGTAGATCACCGGGGGTTCTCTGGAAACACCATATATTTT.